These T cell receptor beta chains were read from a single sample in a study of Ad26.COV2.S vaccination and SARS-CoV-2 variants. Method: immunoSEQ multiplex PCR; TCRdb's copy keeps in-frame clones and lacks some. Among 300,000 to 400,000 clones listed, around four fifths were seen once. This specimen consisted of peripheral blood, obtained in a trial of Ad26.COV2.S vaccine versus placebo. The receptors come from a person between 18 and 65 years old who received the Ad26.COV2.S COVID-19 vaccine or a placebo. Both conserved end residues are part of each CDR3. D genes are given only for firm matches. Size is omitted from some rows. Given values are once, few, many or a class for expanded clones.

clone_size	d_call	v_call	j_call	cdr3_aa	cdr3_nt
-	-	TRBV11-3	TRBJ1-1	CASSSAAGGRSEAFF	TGTGCCAGCAGCTCTGCCGCCGGAGGGCGGAGTGAAGCTTTCTTT
-	-	TRBV3-1/TRBV3-2	TRBJ1-4	CASSQRQPEKLFF	TGTGCCAGCAGCCAAAGACAGCCTGAAAAACTGTTTTTT
-	TRBD1	TRBV5-1	TRBJ1-2	CASSKGDRAYYGYTF	TGCGCCAGCAGCAAAGGGGACAGGGCCTACTATGGCTACACCTTC
-	-	TRBV5-1	TRBJ2-5	CASSTGGQSQETQYF	TGCGCCAGCAGTACTGGAGGGCAAAGCCAAGAGACCCAGTACTTC
-	-	TRBV18	TRBJ2-5	CASSPGSIRETQYF	TGTGCCAGCTCACCAGGGTCGATTAGAGAGACCCAGTACTTC
-	-	TRBV6-1	TRBJ2-1	CASSEFNEQFF	TGTGCCAGCAGTGAATTCAATGAGCAGTTCTTC
-	TRBD1	TRBV2	TRBJ2-7	CASSDPGDRADEQYF	TGTGCCAGCAGCGACCCCGGGGACAGGGCAGACGAGCAGTACTTC
-	TRBD1	TRBV5-1	TRBJ2-1	CASSPSTGGAYNEQFF	TGCGCCAGCAGCCCCTCGACAGGGGGCGCCTACAATGAGCAGTTCTTC
-	-	TRBV28	TRBJ1-5	CASSYPYSNQPQHF	TGTGCCAGCAGTTACCCTTATAGCAATCAGCCCCAGCATTTT
-	-	TRBV3-1/TRBV3-2	TRBJ1-3	CASSQEGNYVSGNTIYF	TGTGCCAGCAGCCAAGAGGGGAACTACGTCTCTGGAAACACCATATATTTT
-	-	TRBV7-6	TRBJ1-1	CASSLRIGSGNTEAFF	TGTGCCAGCAGCTTACGAATCGGGTCCGGGAACACTGAAGCTTTCTTT
-	-	TRBV4-1	TRBJ1-3	CASSPGHGNTIYF	TGCGCCAGCAGCCCGGGACACGGAAACACCATATATTTT
-	-	TRBV6-5	TRBJ2-1	CASSYRGGEQFF	TGTGCCAGCAGTTACAGGGGAGGTGAGCAGTTCTTC
-	TRBD1	TRBV28	TRBJ1-3	CASSNRGDSGNTIYF	TGTGCCAGCAGCAACAGGGGAGACTCTGGAAACACCATATATTTT
-	TRBD1	TRBV29-1	TRBJ1-2	CSVAVGAGGYGYTF	TGCAGCGTTGCAGTAGGGGCAGGGGGATATGGCTACACCTTC
-	-	TRBV11-2	TRBJ2-2	CASSLEGLYTGELFF	TGTGCCAGCAGCTTAGAAGGACTTTACACCGGGGAGCTGTTTTTT
-	-	TRBV2	TRBJ2-1	CASSRVRSHNEQFF	TGTGCCAGCAGTAGAGTAAGATCCCACAATGAGCAGTTCTTC
-	-	TRBV5-1	TRBJ2-1	CASNWGHEQFF	TGCGCCAGCAATTGGGGACATGAGCAGTTCTTC
-	-	TRBV5-1	TRBJ1-4	CASSSHRETGDEKLFF	TGCGCCAGCAGCTCCCACCGTGAGACAGGAGATGAAAAACTGTTTTTT
-	-	TRBV5-1	TRBJ1-3	CASSLSGNTIYF	TGCGCCAGCAGCTTGTCTGGAAACACCATATATTTT
once	TRBD1	TRBV9	TRBJ2-1	CASTRTGKDYNEQFF	TGTGCCAGCACAAGGACAGGGAAAGACTACAATGAGCAGTTCTTC
-	-	TRBV30	TRBJ2-7	CAWSAQILYEQYF	TGTGCCTGGAGTGCCCAGATTCTCTACGAGCAGTACTTC
-	-	TRBV28	TRBJ2-2	CASSLRGHEGPGELFF	TGTGCCAGCAGTTTGCGGGGCCACGAGGGACCCGGGGAGCTGTTTTTT
-	-	TRBV18	TRBJ2-5	CASSPRGGETQYF	TGTGCCAGCTCACCACGAGGAGGAGAGACCCAGTACTTC
-	-	TRBV6-5	TRBJ1-2	CASSRWQGDYGYTF	TGTGCCAGCAGTAGATGGCAAGGGGACTATGGCTACACCTTC
few	-	TRBV5-1	TRBJ1-2	CASSQESVGGYTF	TGCGCCAGCAGCCAAGAATCAGTGGGGGGCTACACCTTC
-	TRBD1	TRBV5-1	TRBJ2-7	CASSPENRGWPYEQYF	TGCGCCAGCAGCCCTGAAAACAGGGGATGGCCCTACGAGCAGTACTTC
-	-	TRBV7-8	TRBJ1-5	CASSPRQGENQPQHF	TGTGCCAGCAGCCCCCGGCAGGGCGAAAATCAGCCCCAGCATTTT
-	-	TRBV24-1	TRBJ1-4	CATSEPRETGEKLFF	TGTGCCACCAGTGAGCCCCGGGAAACCGGAGAAAAACTGTTTTTT
many	-	TRBV4-1	TRBJ2-3	CASSPRGYPTDTQYF	TGCGCCAGCAGCCCCCGGGGTTACCCAACAGATACGCAGTATTTT
-	TRBD2	TRBV27	TRBJ2-5	CASSMAGGWETQYF	TGTGCCAGCTCCATGGCGGGAGGCTGGGAGACCCAGTACTTC